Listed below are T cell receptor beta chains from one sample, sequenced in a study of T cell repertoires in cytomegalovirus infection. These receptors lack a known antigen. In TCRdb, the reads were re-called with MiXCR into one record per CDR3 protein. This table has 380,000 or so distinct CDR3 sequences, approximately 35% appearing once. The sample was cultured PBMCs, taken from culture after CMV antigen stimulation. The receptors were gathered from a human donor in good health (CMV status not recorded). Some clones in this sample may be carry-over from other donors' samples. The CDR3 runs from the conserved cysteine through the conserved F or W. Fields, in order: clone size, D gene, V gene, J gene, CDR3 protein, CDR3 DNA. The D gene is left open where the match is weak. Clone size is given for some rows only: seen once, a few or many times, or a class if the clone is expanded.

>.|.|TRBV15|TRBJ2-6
CATSRDLVPSSGANVLTF
TGTGCCACCAGCAGAGATTTGGTACCCTCCTCTGGGGCCAACGTCCTGACTTTC
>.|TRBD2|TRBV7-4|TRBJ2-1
CAIVLAGFSYNEQFF
TGTGCCATTGTACTAGCGGGTTTCTCCTACAATGAGCAGTTCTTC
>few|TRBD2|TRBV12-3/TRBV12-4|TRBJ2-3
CASSASGNGATDTQYF
TGTGCCAGCAGTGCTAGCGGGAACGGTGCAACAGATACGCAGTATTTT
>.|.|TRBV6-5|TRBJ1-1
CASSYGTGIDTEAFF
TGTGCCAGCAGTTACGGTACAGGGATCGACACTGAAGCTTTCTTT
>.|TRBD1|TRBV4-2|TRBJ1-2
CASSHGQARNYGYTF
TGTGCCAGCAGCCACGGACAGGCCCGGAACTATGGCTACACCTTC
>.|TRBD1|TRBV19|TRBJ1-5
CASSIKTGGNQPQHF
TGTGCCAGTAGTATTAAGACAGGGGGCAATCAGCCCCAGCATTTT
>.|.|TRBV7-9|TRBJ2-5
CASSYNPAGLETQYF
TGTGCCAGCAGCTATAACCCCGCGGGACTAGAGACCCAGTACTTC
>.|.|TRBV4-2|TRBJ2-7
CASSQGLTRGEQYF
TGTGCCAGCAGCCAAGGCTTGACGCGGGGCGAGCAGTACTTC
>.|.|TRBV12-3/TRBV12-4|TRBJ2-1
CASSNRGSVKTVYNEQFF
TGTGCCAGCAGCAATAGGGGATCCGTGAAAACTGTCTACAATGAGCAGTTCTTC
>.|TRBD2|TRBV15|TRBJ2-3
CATSGGSGRAWDTQYF
TGTGCCACCAGCGGTGGTAGCGGGAGGGCTTGGGATACGCAGTATTTT
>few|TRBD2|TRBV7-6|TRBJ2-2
CASSPGGVTGELFF
TGTGCCAGCAGCCCCGGGGGGGTCACCGGGGAGCTGTTTTTT
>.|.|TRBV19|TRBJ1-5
CASSPTGGSGQPQHF
TGTGCCAGTAGCCCCACGGGTGGTTCAGGGCAGCCCCAGCATTTT
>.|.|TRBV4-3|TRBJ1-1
CASSPRILNTEAFF
TGCGCCAGCAGCCCCAGGATCCTGAACACTGAAGCTTTCTTT
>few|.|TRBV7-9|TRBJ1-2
CASSPLRLDGYTF
TGTGCCAGCAGCCCTCTAAGGTTGGACGGCTACACCTTC
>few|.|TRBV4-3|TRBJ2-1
CASSQEDRYSYNEQFF
TGCGCCAGCAGCCAAGAAGATCGGTACTCCTACAATGAGCAGTTCTTC
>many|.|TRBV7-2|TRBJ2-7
CASSPTGYEQYF
TGTGCCAGCAGCCCAACAGGATACGAGCAGTACTTC
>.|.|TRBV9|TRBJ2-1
CASSTDAVNEQFF
TGTGCCAGCAGCACCGATGCGGTCAATGAGCAGTTCTTC
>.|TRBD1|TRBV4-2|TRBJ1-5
CASSPGQVVSNQPQHF
TGTGCCAGCAGCCCTGGACAGGTCGTTAGCAATCAGCCCCAGCATTTT
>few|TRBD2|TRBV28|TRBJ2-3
CASSRAGTSERDTQYF
TGTGCCAGCAGTCGCGCCGGGACTAGCGAGAGAGATACGCAGTATTTT
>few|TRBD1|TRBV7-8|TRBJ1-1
CASSQYNAGGNTEAFF
TGTGCCAGCAGCCAATATAACGCAGGGGGGAACACTGAAGCTTTCTTT
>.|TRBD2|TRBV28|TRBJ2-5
CASSPLASGRGETQYF
TGTGCCAGCAGCCCTTTGGCCAGCGGGAGGGGAGAGACCCAGTACTTC
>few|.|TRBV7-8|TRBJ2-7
CASSLIGRYEQYF
TGTGCCAGCAGCTTAATTGGGAGGTACGAGCAGTACTTC
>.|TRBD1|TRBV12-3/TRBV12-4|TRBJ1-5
CASSSGQGRSSNQPQHF
TGTGCCAGCAGTTCGGGACAGGGTAGGAGTAGCAATCAGCCCCAGCATTTT
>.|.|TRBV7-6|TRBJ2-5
CASTPSTLAETQYF
TGTGCCAGCACCCCGTCAACACTAGCTGAGACCCAGTACTTC
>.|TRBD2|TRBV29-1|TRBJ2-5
CGGLAGGAETQYF
TGCGGGGGACTAGCGGGAGGCGCAGAGACCCAGTACTTC
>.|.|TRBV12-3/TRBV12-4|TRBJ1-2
CASSLEIYGYTF
TGTGCCAGCAGTTTGGAGATCTATGGCTACACCTTC
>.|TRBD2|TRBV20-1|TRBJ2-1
CSARRLASGPHNEQFF
TGCAGTGCTAGAAGGCTGGCTAGCGGGCCTCACAATGAGCAGTTCTTC
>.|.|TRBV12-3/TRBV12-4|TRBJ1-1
CASSPRGTNTEAFF
TGTGCCAGCAGCCCGCGCGGTACGAACACTGAAGCTTTCTTT
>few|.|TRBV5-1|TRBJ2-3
CASSSVPTDTQYF
TGCGCCAGCAGCTCCGTACCCACAGATACGCAGTATTTT
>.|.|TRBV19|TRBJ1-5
CASTPSGINQPQHF
TGTGCCAGTACCCCGAGCGGAATAAATCAGCCCCAGCATTTT
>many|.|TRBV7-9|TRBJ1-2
CASSLGQGSNYGYTF
TGTGCCAGCAGCTTAGGCCAGGGATCTAACTATGGCTACACCTTC
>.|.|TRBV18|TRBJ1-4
CASSPESRGDEKLFF
TGTGCCAGCTCACCAGAATCGAGAGGAGATGAAAAACTGTTTTTT
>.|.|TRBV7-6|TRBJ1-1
CASSLGAGRNTEAFF
TGTGCCAGCAGCTTAGGTGCAGGCAGGAACACTGAAGCTTTCTTT
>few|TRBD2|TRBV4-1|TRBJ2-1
CASSQVLAGDNEQFF
TGCGCCAGCAGCCAAGTTCTAGCGGGAGACAATGAGCAGTTCTTC
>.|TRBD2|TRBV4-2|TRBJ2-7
CASRQEGLAKTYEQYF
TGTGCCAGCAGGCAAGAGGGACTAGCGAAGACCTACGAGCAGTACTTC
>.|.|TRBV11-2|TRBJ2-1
CASSLDPGNNEQFF
TGTGCCAGCAGCTTAGATCCTGGGAACAATGAGCAGTTCTTC
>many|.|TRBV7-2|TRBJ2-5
CASSEPGTRGTQYF
TGTGCCAGCAGCGAACCCGGGACGCGGGGGACCCAGTACTTC
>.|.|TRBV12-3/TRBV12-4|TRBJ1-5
CASSLRRGGSNQPQHF
TGTGCCAGCAGTTTACGCCGGGGAGGGTCGAATCAGCCCCAGCATTTT
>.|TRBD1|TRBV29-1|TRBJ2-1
CSVTGDNLKTYNEQFF
TGCAGCGTAACAGGGGACAATTTAAAAACCTACAATGAGCAGTTCTTC
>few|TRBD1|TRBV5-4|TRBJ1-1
CASSKTGTGGTEAFF
TGTGCCAGCAGCAAAACCGGGACAGGGGGCACTGAAGCTTTCTTT
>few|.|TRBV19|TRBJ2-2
CASSTLAGELFF
TGTGCCAGTAGTACCCTAGCCGGGGAGCTGTTTTTT
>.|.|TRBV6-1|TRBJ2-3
CASSYLGESTDTQYF
TGTGCCAGCAGTTACCTGGGAGAGAGCACAGATACGCAGTATTTT
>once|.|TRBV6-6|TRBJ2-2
CASRSAGNPGELFF
TGTGCCAGCAGATCCGCAGGGAATCCCGGGGAGCTGTTTTTT
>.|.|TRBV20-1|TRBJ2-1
CSARGTISYNEQFF
TGCAGTGCTAGAGGGACTATCTCCTACAATGAGCAGTTCTTC
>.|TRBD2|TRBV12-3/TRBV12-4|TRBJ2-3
CASSLKREVDTQYF
TGTGCCAGCAGTTTAAAGCGGGAGGTAGATACGCAGTATTTT
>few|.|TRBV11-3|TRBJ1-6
CASSLDRYSPLHF
TGTGCCAGCAGCTTAGACCGGTATTCCCCCCTCCACTTT
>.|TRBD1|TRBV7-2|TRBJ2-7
CASSWGVPGQGVYEQYF
TGTGCCAGCAGCTGGGGAGTGCCGGGACAGGGTGTCTACGAGCAGTACTTC
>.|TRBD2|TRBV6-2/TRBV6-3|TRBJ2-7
CASAKTSGIPHEQYF
TGTGCCAGCGCAAAGACTAGCGGGATACCGCACGAGCAGTACTTC
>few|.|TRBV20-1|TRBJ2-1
CSARRGDSYNEQFF
TGCAGTGCTAGAAGGGGGGACTCCTACAATGAGCAGTTCTTC
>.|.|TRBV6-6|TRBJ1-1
CASYRVSTEAFF
TGTGCCAGTTACAGGGTTTCCACTGAAGCTTTCTTT
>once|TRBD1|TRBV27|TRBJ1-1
CASSSLRTGDTEAFF
TGTGCCAGCAGCAGCCTAAGGACAGGGGATACTGAAGCTTTCTTT
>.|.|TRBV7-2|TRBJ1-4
CASSLDRVEEKLFF
TGTGCCAGCAGCTTAGACAGGGTAGAAGAAAAACTGTTTTTT
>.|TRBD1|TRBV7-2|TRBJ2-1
CASSSQGSGEQFF
TGTGCCAGCAGCTCACAGGGGAGCGGTGAGCAGTTCTTC
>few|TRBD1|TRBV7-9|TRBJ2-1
CASSLVKTGAWSYNEQFF
TGTGCCAGCAGCTTAGTCAAGACAGGGGCCTGGTCCTACAATGAGCAGTTCTTC
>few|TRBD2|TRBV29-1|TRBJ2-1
CSVEGIGLVYNEQFF
TGCAGCGTTGAAGGTATTGGACTAGTCTACAATGAGCAGTTCTTC
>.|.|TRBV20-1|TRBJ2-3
CSARKTSGTDTQYF
TGCAGTGCTCGCAAGACTAGTGGCACAGATACGCAGTATTTT
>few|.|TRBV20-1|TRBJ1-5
CSASGWGSNQPQHF
TGCAGTGCTAGTGGATGGGGGAGCAATCAGCCCCAGCATTTT
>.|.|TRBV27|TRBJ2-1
CASSFLVGWRNEQFF
TGTGCCAGCAGTTTTTTAGTTGGATGGCGCAATGAGCAGTTCTTC
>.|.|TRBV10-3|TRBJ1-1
CATQDVGTYTEAFF
TGTGCCACTCAGGACGTCGGGACTTACACTGAAGCTTTCTTT